This T cell receptor (beta chain) originates from a study of T cells after yellow fever vaccination. This clonotype was seen a few times. Using its own MiXCR run on the 5' RACE reads, TCRdb lists one record per CDR3 protein. The data hold approximately 150,000 distinct CDR3 sequences, with 5.5% to 8% observed a single time. The germline gives CDR1 SGHRS, CDR2 YFSETQ. The CDR3 covers 13 residues. Material: CD4+ T cells sorted from PBMCs, obtained on the day of the first yellow fever vaccination. The clonotype was recovered from a man aged 18 to 29 who received the YFV17D yellow fever vaccine. The chain is built from TRBV5-1 and TRBJ2-7, with unresolved D. Here the CDR3 reads CASSLAGSSEQYV. The CDR3 DNA reads TGCGCCAGCAGCTTGGCCGGCTCCTCCGAGCAGTACGTC.